The TCR beta chain described here comes from a study of blood T cell repertoires in COVID-19. In the study overall: Some COVID-19 samples were acute and others convalescent; all came from the United States, Italy and Spain. T cells, B-cell-depleted T cells, or PBMCs provided the cDNA or gDNA that served as material.

Original processing notes: Scientists estimated how many nucleated cells there were by amplifying reference gene primers. Sequenced by immunoSEQ multiplex PCR; TCRdb stores in-frame clones only, minus some. That table is the source of V, J and clone size, and D and trimming were worked out from the DNA. The table lists 360,000 or so clones, around 89% of them singletons, with 6.5% in the top ten. Deletions cut 4 bases from V and 6 bases from J, with 10 bases between. The CDR3 length is 14 residues. CDR1 and CDR2 (germline): SGHTA, FQGTGA. The TCR sequence derives from a man aged 18 to 29 with active or convalescent COVID-19. The gene calls are TRBV7-3 and TRBJ1-6; tentatively, D is TRBD1 (5 bases). The sequenced sample consisted of peripheral blood. CDR3 nucleotide sequence: TGTGCCAGCAGCTCCCCTGGGGCTAATTCACCCCTCCACTTT. Its translation: CASSSPGANSPLHF.